Only a few counts were recorded for the clone carrying this T cell receptor (beta chain). This specimen belongs to a study of blood T cell repertoires in COVID-19. Overall study context: Sites in the United States, Italy and Spain provided acute and convalescent COVID-19 samples. T cells, B-cell-depleted T cells, or PBMCs provided the cDNA or gDNA that served as material.

Trimming took off 2 bases at V and 5 bases at J, with 13 bases between the two ends. This CDR3 is 16 amino acids long. Germline V CDR1 and CDR2: ENHRY, SYGVKD. Clones were sequenced by immunoSEQ multiplex PCR, and TCRdb holds only the in-frame ones, with some missing. The data show some 350,000 clones, around 90% seen once. Those enrolled, adults aged roughly 18 to 95 years, came from about two dozen US areas. Recovered status in Cohort 3 required two negative PCRs, clearance, or symptom resolution. Input material: PBMCs or T cells enriched from blood (not recorded which). The receptor's source is a man younger than 45 who had recovered from COVID-19. V is TRBV10-3 and J is TRBJ1-6; D call uncertain. CDR3 in amino acids: CAISEGSGRDNSPLHF. Written as DNA, the CDR3 is TGTGCCATCAGTGAGGGGTCGGGGAGGGATAATTCACCCCTCCACTTT.